A selection of T cell receptor beta chains follows, all from one sample in a study of T cells in Graves' hyperthyroidism and ophthalmopathy. TCRdb fed the multiplex PCR reads into MiXCR, producing one record per CDR3 protein. The sample lists approximately 530,000 distinct CDR3 sequences; 15% to 20% were seen once. What was sequenced was blood. These receptors came from a man aged 40-49 years with Graves' ophthalmopathy. Both conserved end residues are trimmed from each CDR3. The order of the fields is J gene, D gene, V gene, CDR3 protein. A D gene is named only where the DNA matches it firmly.

J gene: TRBJ2-1; D gene: NA; V gene: TRBV3-1; CDR3 protein: ASSQGPEAYNEQF
J gene: TRBJ2-2; D gene: NA; V gene: TRBV6-8; CDR3 protein: ASMRLLAGQTTGELF
J gene: TRBJ1-1; D gene: NA; V gene: TRBV18; CDR3 protein: ASSPFAGEDTEAF
J gene: TRBJ2-1; D gene: TRBD2; V gene: TRBV5-8; CDR3 protein: ASSSGPGTSPGSNEQF
J gene: TRBJ2-7; D gene: NA; V gene: TRBV7-2; CDR3 protein: ASSLDLFSYEQY
J gene: TRBJ2-1; D gene: TRBD2; V gene: TRBV27; CDR3 protein: ASSDQAGGPYNEQF
J gene: TRBJ2-1; D gene: TRBD2; V gene: TRBV5-1; CDR3 protein: ASSLAGAGGFNEQF
J gene: TRBJ2-2; D gene: NA; V gene: TRBV6-1; CDR3 protein: ASTPAGGAVNTGELF
J gene: TRBJ2-5; D gene: NA; V gene: TRBV6-5; CDR3 protein: ASSSGPMETQY
J gene: TRBJ2-3; D gene: TRBD2; V gene: TRBV19; CDR3 protein: ASSKIAGVSTDTQY
J gene: TRBJ2-7; D gene: TRBD1; V gene: TRBV7-8; CDR3 protein: ASSSDRGGYEQY
J gene: TRBJ2-3; D gene: TRBD2; V gene: TRBV12-5; CDR3 protein: ASGSGLAGGTDTQY
J gene: TRBJ2-3; D gene: TRBD2; V gene: TRBV12-3/TRBV12-4; CDR3 protein: ASTDLLAGIDTQY
J gene: TRBJ1-5; D gene: NA; V gene: TRBV10-3; CDR3 protein: AISGGEGQPQH
J gene: TRBJ2-7; D gene: TRBD1; V gene: TRBV9; CDR3 protein: ASSPGQGIGYEQY
J gene: TRBJ1-6; D gene: NA; V gene: TRBV2; CDR3 protein: ASSGGGVNSPLH
J gene: TRBJ1-2; D gene: NA; V gene: TRBV10-3; CDR3 protein: AISELENGYT
J gene: TRBJ2-1; D gene: TRBD1; V gene: TRBV6-2/TRBV6-3; CDR3 protein: ASRLDRALTYEQF
J gene: TRBJ1-5; D gene: NA; V gene: TRBV19; CDR3 protein: ASSIDAGSNQPQH
J gene: TRBJ1-1; D gene: TRBD1; V gene: TRBV7-9; CDR3 protein: ASSHHEGTAMNTEAF
J gene: TRBJ2-2; D gene: TRBD1; V gene: TRBV12-3/TRBV12-4; CDR3 protein: ASSFYRDRAVLNPGELF
J gene: TRBJ1-3; D gene: TRBD1; V gene: TRBV3-1; CDR3 protein: ASSQPTGAGNTIY
J gene: TRBJ1-1; D gene: NA; V gene: TRBV4-3; CDR3 protein: AGSQANGRQFEAF
J gene: TRBJ2-7; D gene: TRBD1; V gene: TRBV12-5; CDR3 protein: ASGLVLGQKSSYEQY